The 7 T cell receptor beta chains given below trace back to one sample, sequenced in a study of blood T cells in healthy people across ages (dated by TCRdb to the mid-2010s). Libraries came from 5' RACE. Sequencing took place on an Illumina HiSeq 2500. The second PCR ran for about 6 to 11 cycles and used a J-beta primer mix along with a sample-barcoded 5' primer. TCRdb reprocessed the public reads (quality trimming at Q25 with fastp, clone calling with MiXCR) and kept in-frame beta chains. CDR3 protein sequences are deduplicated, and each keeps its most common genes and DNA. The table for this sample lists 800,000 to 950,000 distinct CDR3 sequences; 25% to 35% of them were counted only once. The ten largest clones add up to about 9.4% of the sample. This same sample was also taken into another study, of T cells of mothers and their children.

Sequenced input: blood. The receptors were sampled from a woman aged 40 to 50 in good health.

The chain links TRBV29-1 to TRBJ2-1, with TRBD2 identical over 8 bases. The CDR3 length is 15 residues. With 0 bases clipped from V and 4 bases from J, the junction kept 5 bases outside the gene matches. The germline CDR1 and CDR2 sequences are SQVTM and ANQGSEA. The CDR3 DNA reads TGCAGCGTTGAAGATCCAGCGGGGGTTTACAATGAGCAGTTCTTC. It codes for CSVEDPAGVYNEQFF.

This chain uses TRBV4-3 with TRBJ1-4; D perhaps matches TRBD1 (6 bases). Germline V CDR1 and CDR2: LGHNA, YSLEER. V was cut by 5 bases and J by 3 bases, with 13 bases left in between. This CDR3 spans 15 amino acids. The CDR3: CASSGGHRSNEKLFF. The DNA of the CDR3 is TGCGCCAGCAGCGGGGGACATCGCTCTAATGAAAAACTGTTTTTT.

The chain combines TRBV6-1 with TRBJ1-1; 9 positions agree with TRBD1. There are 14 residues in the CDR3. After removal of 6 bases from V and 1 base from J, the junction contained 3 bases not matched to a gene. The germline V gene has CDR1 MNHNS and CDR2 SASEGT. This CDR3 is CASRMTGGNTEAFF. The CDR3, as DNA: TGTGCCAGCAGGATGACAGGGGGGAACACTGAAGCTTTCTTT.

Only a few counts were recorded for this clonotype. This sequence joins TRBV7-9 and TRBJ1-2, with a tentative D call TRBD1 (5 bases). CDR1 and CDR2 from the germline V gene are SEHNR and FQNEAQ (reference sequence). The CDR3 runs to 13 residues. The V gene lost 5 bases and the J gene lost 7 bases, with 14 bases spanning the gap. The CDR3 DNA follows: TGTGCCAGCAGCCACTCGGGGGGTAGTGGCTACACCTTC. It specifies CASSHSGGSGYTF.

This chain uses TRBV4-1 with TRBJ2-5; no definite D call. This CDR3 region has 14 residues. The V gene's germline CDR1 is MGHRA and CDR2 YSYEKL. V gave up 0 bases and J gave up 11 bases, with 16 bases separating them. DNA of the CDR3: TGCGCCAGCAGCCAAGATAGAACCCTGGCTGGGCAGTACTTC. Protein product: CASSQDRTLAGQYF.

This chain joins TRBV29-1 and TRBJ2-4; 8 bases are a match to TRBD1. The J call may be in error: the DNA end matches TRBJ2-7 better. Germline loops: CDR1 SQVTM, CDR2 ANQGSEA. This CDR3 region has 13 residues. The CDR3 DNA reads TGCAGCGTCACGACAGGGGCAAACTACGAGCAGTACTTC. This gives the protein CSVTTGANYEQYF.

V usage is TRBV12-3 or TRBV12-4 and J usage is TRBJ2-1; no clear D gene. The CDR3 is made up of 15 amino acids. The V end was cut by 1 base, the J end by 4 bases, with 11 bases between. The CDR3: CASSLGILLYNEQFF. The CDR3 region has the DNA TGTGCCAGCAGTTTAGGTATCCTCCTGTACAATGAGCAGTTCTTC.